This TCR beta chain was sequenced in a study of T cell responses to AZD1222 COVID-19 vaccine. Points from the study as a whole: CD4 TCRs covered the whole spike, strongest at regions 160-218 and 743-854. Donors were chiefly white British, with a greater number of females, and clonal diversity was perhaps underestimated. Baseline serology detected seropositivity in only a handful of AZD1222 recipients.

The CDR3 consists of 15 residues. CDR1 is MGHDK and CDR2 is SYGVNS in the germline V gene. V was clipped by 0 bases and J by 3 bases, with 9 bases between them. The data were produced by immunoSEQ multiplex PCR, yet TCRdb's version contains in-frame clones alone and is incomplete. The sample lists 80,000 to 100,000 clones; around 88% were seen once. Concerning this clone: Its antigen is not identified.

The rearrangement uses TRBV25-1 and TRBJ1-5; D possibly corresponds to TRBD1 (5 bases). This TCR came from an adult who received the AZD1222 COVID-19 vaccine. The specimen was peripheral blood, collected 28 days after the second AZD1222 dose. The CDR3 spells CASSEYEGANQPQHF. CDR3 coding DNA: TGTGCCAGCAGTGAATATGAAGGGGCCAATCAGCCCCAGCATTTT.